This TCR beta chain was identified during a study of PD-1 blockade in classical Hodgkin lymphoma. Each of the patients experienced relapse following autologous stem cell transplantation, and their brentuximab vedotin exposure differed. The V gene lost 3 bases and the J gene lost 9 bases, with 6 bases spanning the gap. Germline V gene sequence: CDR1 SGHNT, CDR2 YENEEA. The CDR3 loop spans 11 amino acids. TCRdb keeps only in-frame clones here, not all; method: immunoSEQ multiplex PCR. The table lists about 110,000 clones, roughly nine tenths of them singletons. The source of this sequence is a human donor with classical Hodgkin lymphoma. The specimen comprised peripheral blood mononuclear cells (PBMCs), sampled before the second cycle of nivolumab. V gene TRBV11-3 combines with J gene TRBJ2-1; tentatively, D is TRBD2 (6 bases). The CDR3 spells CASSLGGEQFF. CDR3 DNA sequence: TGTGCCAGCAGCTTGGGAGGTGAGCAGTTCTTC.